The next 16 T cell receptor beta chains were all read from a single sample in a study of shared clonotypes between healthy human individuals. Only in-frame clones appear in the TCRdb table, and some are missing; sequencing was by immunoSEQ multiplex PCR. The sample contains around 550,000 clones, 90% to 97% of which appear only once. The source material was naive CD4+ T cells sorted from blood. As for subset: CD45RA+ positively selected. The receptors were sampled from a woman in her 30s in good health.

The chain has TRBV2 and TRBJ2-1, with D tentatively TRBD2 (5 bases). The V and J ends lost 8 bases and 0 bases respectively, with 17 bases between them. The CDR3 extends over 16 amino acids. Per germline, CDR1 SNHLY and CDR2 FYNNEI. CDR3 nucleotides: TGTGCCAGCCACTTAACAGCGGTCAGCTCCTACAATGAGCAGTTCTTC. Translating it yields CASHLTAVSSYNEQFF. Complete variable domain (other parts from reference TRBV2 and TRBJ2-1): EPEVTQTPSHQVTQMGQEVILRCVPISNHLYFYWYRQILGQKVEFLVSFYNNEISEKSEIFDDQFSVERPDGSNFTLKIRSTKLEDSAMYFCASHLTAVSSYNEQFFGPGTRLTVL.

The CDR3 region is CASSHRLASSYEQYF. The CDR3, as DNA: TGTGCCAGCAGCCACCGACTAGCTAGCTCCTACGAGCAGTACTTC. The chain joins TRBV7-2 to TRBJ2-7, with 7 positions matching TRBD2. Germline lookup yields CDR1 SGHTA and CDR2 FQGNSA. J lost 0 bases, V lost 5 bases, and 7 bases had no gene match. This CDR3 contains 15 residues.

J is TRBJ2-4 and V is TRBV29-1; D unclear. The V gene's germline CDR1 is SQVTM and CDR2 ANQGSEA. Trimming shortened V by 6 bases and J by 6 bases, and 21 bases separated the two germline ends. CDR3 size: 15 residues. For the CDR3, the DNA is TGCAGCGTCGCCCCCCCCGAGGCGTTCGGAAACATTCAGTACTTC. It encodes CSVAPPEAFGNIQYF.

This chain joins TRBV28 and TRBJ2-7, with D uncertain. The V gene lost 2 bases and the J gene lost 2 bases, with 10 bases spanning the gap. The CDR3 consists of 14 residues. Germline loops: CDR1 MDHEN, CDR2 SYDVKM. DNA for the CDR3: TGTGCCAGCAGTTTAGGGTCAGTAACCTACGAGCAGTACTTC. Amino acids: CASSLGSVTYEQYF.

This clone was seen only once. Different DNA sequences within this sample yield the same CDR3. This rearrangement joins TRBV10-3 to TRBJ2-7; weak D call: TRBD2 (5 bases). V was trimmed by 4 bases and J by 0 bases, leaving 7 bases between them. CDR1 is ENHRY and CDR2 is SYGVKD in the germline V gene. The CDR3 covers 13 residues. CDR3 sequence: CAISGGSSYEQYF. Here the CDR3 DNA reads TGTGCCATCAGTGGAGGGAGCTCCTACGAGCAGTACTTC.

The rearrangement joins TRBV28 to TRBJ1-4, with a possible D match to TRBD1 (5 bases). Germline V gives CDR1 MDHEN, CDR2 SYDVKM. The CDR3 is 14 amino acids. V gave up 7 bases and J gave up 3 bases, with 12 bases separating them. Written as DNA, the CDR3 is TGTGCCAGCACCACCGGGACGGCTAATGAAAAACTGTTTTTT. It encodes CASTTGTANEKLFF.

The chain has TRBV27 and TRBJ2-7; weak D call: TRBD1 (5 bases). CDR1 and CDR2 from the germline V gene are MNHEY and SMNVEV (reference sequence). CDR3 length: 15 residues. V was trimmed by 6 bases and J by 6 bases, leaving 21 bases between them. The DNA of the CDR3 is TGTGCCAGCAGGGCCGCGATGAAGGGGCCAGTCGAGCAGTACTTC. Protein: CASRAAMKGPVEQYF.

The V and J genes are TRBV28 and TRBJ1-3; D ambiguous. V lost 4 bases, J lost 10 bases, and 14 bases lay in between. The CDR3 covers 13 residues. CDR1 and CDR2 from the germline V gene are MDHEN and SYDVKM. The CDR3 DNA sequence: TGTGCCAGCAGTTCAAAGTCGCCAAATACCATATATTTT. It translates to CASSSKSPNTIYF.

As for this clone: A read error may produce the germline difference seen at one junction end. The CDR3 is CASSLGGPSSHEQYF. CDR3 in DNA: TGTGCCAGCAGCCTTGGGGGACCATCCTCCCACGAGCAGTACTTC. The J gene is TRBJ2-5, the V gene TRBV4-2; TRBD1 or TRBD2 may be the D gene (5 bases each). The J call may be wrong; the DNA end is better matched by TRBJ2-7. The V gene's germline CDR1 is LGHNA and CDR2 YNFKEQ. The CDR3 is made up of 15 amino acids.

The gene calls are TRBV28 and TRBJ2-7; possible D gene TRBD2, 7 bases. CDR1 and CDR2 (germline): MDHEN, SYDVKM. V lost 5 bases and J 1 base, leaving 12 bases between the germline ends. The CDR3 runs to 14 residues. CDR3 nucleotide sequence: TGTGCCAGCAGTAAGGGAGGGGGTTCCTACGAGCAGTACTTC. Protein: CASSKGGGSYEQYF.

V gene TRBV28 combines with J gene TRBJ1-4; TRBD1 matches at 9 bases. J was trimmed by 0 bases and V by 4 bases; bases with no gene match: 6. The CDR3 is made up of 17 amino acids. Germline V gene sequence: CDR1 MDHEN, CDR2 SYDVKM. CDR3 nucleotides: TGTGCCAGCAGTTCCCGGGGACAGGGCGCAACTAATGAAAAACTGTTTTTT. Its translation is CASSSRGQGATNEKLFF.

The chain carries TRBV29-1 and TRBJ1-2, with D perhaps matching TRBD1 (5 bases). This CDR3 contains 12 residues. Germline assignment: CDR1 SQVTM and CDR2 ANQGSEA. V shed 7 bases and J shed 7 bases, with 16 bases lying between them. CDR3 residues: CSGGDQGGGYTF. Written as DNA, the CDR3 is TGCAGCGGCGGTGATCAGGGAGGTGGCTACACCTTC. The whole variable domain, remainder taken from reference TRBV29-1 and TRBJ1-2, is SAVISQKPSRDICQRGTSLTIQCQVDSQVTMMFWYRQQPGQSLTLIATANQGSEATYESGFVIDKFPISRPNLTFSTLTVSNMSPEDSSIYLCSGGDQGGGYTFGSGTRLTVV.

The rearrangement joins TRBV10-3 to TRBJ2-7; D is perhaps TRBD1 or TRBD2 (6 bases each). CDR1 is ENHRY, CDR2 SYGVKD, per germline. This CDR3 is built from 14 residues. Between the trimmed V and J ends, which lost 3 bases and 4 bases, there was a span of 13 bases. CDR3 sequence: CAISEREDRYEQYF. In DNA, the CDR3 is TGTGCCATCAGTGAAAGGGAGGACAGATACGAGCAGTACTTC.

The chain combines TRBV6-1 with TRBJ1-2, with D maybe TRBD1 (5 bases). The CDR3 extends over 15 amino acids. V was trimmed by 4 bases and J by 6 bases, leaving 18 bases between them. Germline CDR1 MNHNS, CDR2 SASEGT. CDR3 sequence reads: CASSVRPGGLHGYTF. The CDR3 DNA reads as TGTGCCAGCAGTGTACGACCGGGGGGGTTACATGGCTACACCTTC.

The rearrangement joins TRBV28 to TRBJ1-2, with a weak D call TRBD1 (5 bases). Germline loops: CDR1 MDHEN, CDR2 SYDVKM. V was trimmed by 5 bases and J by 4 bases, leaving 17 bases between them. This CDR3 is built from 15 residues. CDR3 sequence (DNA): TGTGCCAGCAGTACGGGACTCCCAAGGGTCTATGGCTACACCTTC. Translating gives CASSTGLPRVYGYTF.

CDR3 protein: CASSPGTRGDYGYTF. Written as DNA, the CDR3 is TGTGCCAGCAGCCCCGGGACCCGGGGGGACTATGGCTACACCTTC. The chain combines TRBV7-3 with TRBJ1-2; the D gene is possibly TRBD1 (5 bases). The CDR3 contains 15 residues. V lost 5 bases and J 3 bases, leaving 16 bases between the germline ends. Germline CDR1 is SGHTA and CDR2 is FQGTGA.